The rows below give T cell receptor beta chains drawn from one sample of a study of cytomegalovirus exposure and HLA in healthy donors. Sequenced by immunoSEQ multiplex PCR; TCRdb stores in-frame clones only, minus some. The repertoire consists of 200,000 to 250,000 clones, with about four fifths occurring once and the leading ten covering 5% to 6.5%. The sample comprised PBMCs. The source is a woman aged 40 to 55 in good health and CMV-seropositive. The CDR3 runs from the conserved cysteine through the conserved F or W. A D gene is named only where the DNA matches it firmly. The size field is filled for only some rows; it gives once, few, many or a size class.

j_call: TRBJ2-1
d_call: NA
clone_size: NA
v_call: TRBV9
cdr3_nt: TGTGCCAGCAGCCCTCGGCGGGACGGTTACAATGAGCAGTTCTTC
cdr3_aa: CASSPRRDGYNEQFF

j_call: TRBJ1-1
d_call: NA
clone_size: once
v_call: TRBV18
cdr3_nt: TGTGCCAGCTCACCACCCGTCCAGATGAACACTGAAGCTTTCTTT
cdr3_aa: CASSPPVQMNTEAFF

j_call: TRBJ1-3
d_call: NA
clone_size: few
v_call: TRBV5-4
cdr3_nt: TGTGCCAGCAGCTTGGCCGGTGCCCAAAGTGGAAACACCATATATTTT
cdr3_aa: CASSLAGAQSGNTIYF

j_call: TRBJ1-5
d_call: NA
clone_size: once
v_call: TRBV18
cdr3_nt: TGTGCCAGCTCAGGTGGAAGGGGGAATCAGCCCCAGCATTTT
cdr3_aa: CASSGGRGNQPQHF

j_call: TRBJ2-1
d_call: TRBD2
clone_size: NA
v_call: TRBV6-6
cdr3_nt: TGTGCCAGCAGATCTTTAGGGACTAGCGGTTACAATGAGCAGTTCTTC
cdr3_aa: CASRSLGTSGYNEQFF

j_call: TRBJ2-1
d_call: TRBD2
clone_size: NA
v_call: TRBV9
cdr3_nt: TGTGCCAGCAGCGTAGCCCCCCAGCGGGGGGGCAATGAGCAGTTCTTC
cdr3_aa: CASSVAPQRGGNEQFF

j_call: TRBJ2-7
d_call: NA
clone_size: NA
v_call: TRBV2
cdr3_nt: TGTGCCAGCACCGAAGGACAAAAACCCTGGGAGCAGTACTTC
cdr3_aa: CASTEGQKPWEQYF

j_call: TRBJ2-2
d_call: NA
clone_size: NA
v_call: TRBV19
cdr3_nt: TGTGCCAGTAGTATAAGGACAGATAACACCGGGGAGCTGTTTTTT
cdr3_aa: CASSIRTDNTGELFF

j_call: TRBJ2-2
d_call: NA
clone_size: once
v_call: TRBV7-2
cdr3_nt: TGTGCCAGCAGCTTAGACCCGAGACGGGGGAACACCGGGGAGCTGTTTTTT
cdr3_aa: CASSLDPRRGNTGELFF

j_call: TRBJ2-5
d_call: TRBD2
clone_size: NA
v_call: TRBV7-9
cdr3_nt: TGTGCCAGCATGCTCTTCGGAGCGGGAAAGGAGACCCAGTACTTC
cdr3_aa: CASMLFGAGKETQYF

j_call: TRBJ2-2
d_call: NA
clone_size: once
v_call: TRBV7-2
cdr3_nt: TGTGCCAGCAGCTTCCTGGAGGGTGGGGAGCTGTTTTTT
cdr3_aa: CASSFLEGGELFF

j_call: TRBJ2-5
d_call: TRBD1
clone_size: NA
v_call: TRBV27
cdr3_nt: TGTGCCAGCAGTTTGGTAGGGGGCCATGAGCAGTACTTC
cdr3_aa: CASSLVGGHEQYF

j_call: TRBJ2-2
d_call: NA
clone_size: NA
v_call: TRBV9
cdr3_nt: TGTGCCAGCAGCGCACCCGAGGGGACATCGAACACCGGGGAGCTGTTTTTT
cdr3_aa: CASSAPEGTSNTGELFF

j_call: TRBJ2-1
d_call: NA
clone_size: NA
v_call: TRBV5-1
cdr3_nt: TGCGCCAGCCTCCTCACAGGGTCTTCCTACAATGAGCAGTTCTTC
cdr3_aa: CASLLTGSSYNEQFF

j_call: TRBJ2-3
d_call: TRBD2
clone_size: once
v_call: TRBV7-2
cdr3_nt: TGTGCCAGCAGCTCCCGGACTAGCGGGAGGCGGGCAGATACGCAGTATTTT
cdr3_aa: CASSSRTSGRRADTQYF

j_call: TRBJ2-1
d_call: TRBD2
clone_size: NA
v_call: TRBV7-3
cdr3_nt: TGTGCCAGCAGCTTCTCCGGGACTATCGGCAATGAGCAGTTCTTC
cdr3_aa: CASSFSGTIGNEQFF

j_call: TRBJ2-7
d_call: TRBD2
clone_size: NA
v_call: TRBV12-5
cdr3_nt: TGTGCTAGTGGTTCCATCGTAGCGGGAGGAAGAGACGAGCAGTACTTC
cdr3_aa: CASGSIVAGGRDEQYF

j_call: TRBJ1-1
d_call: NA
clone_size: NA
v_call: TRBV6-4
cdr3_nt: TGTGCCAGCAGTGCCGGTAGCGCTTTCTTT
cdr3_aa: CASSAGSAFF

j_call: TRBJ2-3
d_call: TRBD2
clone_size: NA
v_call: TRBV10-3
cdr3_nt: TGTGCCATCAGTTCTAGCGGGGGGGCCCCAGATACGCAGTATTTT
cdr3_aa: CAISSSGGAPDTQYF

j_call: TRBJ1-2
d_call: TRBD1
clone_size: NA
v_call: TRBV5-4
cdr3_nt: TGTGCCAGCAGCTCATCCGGGACAGGGTTGGATGGCTACACCTTC
cdr3_aa: CASSSSGTGLDGYTF

j_call: TRBJ1-1
d_call: NA
clone_size: NA
v_call: TRBV11-3
cdr3_nt: TGTGCCAGCAGCTTCGGACTCACTGAAGCTTTCTTT
cdr3_aa: CASSFGLTEAFF

j_call: TRBJ2-1
d_call: TRBD2
clone_size: NA
v_call: TRBV14
cdr3_nt: TGTGCCAGCAGCCAAGGGACTAGGCTCAATGAGCAGTTCTTC
cdr3_aa: CASSQGTRLNEQFF

j_call: TRBJ1-1
d_call: NA
clone_size: few
v_call: TRBV11-3
cdr3_nt: TGTGCCAGCAGCGCCCGGCCCGGGAGCCTCGCTTTCTTT
cdr3_aa: CASSARPGSLAFF

j_call: TRBJ2-3
d_call: TRBD2
clone_size: NA
v_call: TRBV4-1
cdr3_nt: TGCGCCAGCAGCCCTTTGACTAGCGGGGGATACGACACGCAGTATTTT
cdr3_aa: CASSPLTSGGYDTQYF

j_call: TRBJ2-2
d_call: TRBD1
clone_size: NA
v_call: TRBV5-6
cdr3_nt: TGTGCCAGCAGCTTCTTTCACAGGGGGGAGAACACCGGGGAGCTGTTTTTT
cdr3_aa: CASSFFHRGENTGELFF

j_call: TRBJ2-3
d_call: NA
clone_size: NA
v_call: TRBV19
cdr3_nt: TGTGCCAGTAGTATAGACCAGGGGAACACAGATACGCAGTATTTT
cdr3_aa: CASSIDQGNTDTQYF

j_call: TRBJ2-7
d_call: NA
clone_size: once
v_call: TRBV27
cdr3_nt: TGTGCCAGCAGGCGACAGTCCTCCTACGAGCAGTACTTC
cdr3_aa: CASRRQSSYEQYF

j_call: TRBJ2-5
d_call: NA
clone_size: NA
v_call: TRBV6-5
cdr3_nt: TGTGCCAGCAGCCCTCGGGAGCAAGAGACCCAGTACTTC
cdr3_aa: CASSPREQETQYF

j_call: TRBJ1-1
d_call: NA
clone_size: NA
v_call: TRBV5-1
cdr3_nt: TGCGCCAGCAGCCCAACAACAGCCATAGTAACTGAAGCTTTCTTT
cdr3_aa: CASSPTTAIVTEAFF

j_call: TRBJ1-3
d_call: TRBD1
clone_size: NA
v_call: TRBV7-8
cdr3_nt: TGTGCCAGCAGCCCCGGGGGACAGGGTTCTGTGACTGGAAACACCATATATTTT
cdr3_aa: CASSPGGQGSVTGNTIYF

j_call: TRBJ2-3
d_call: NA
clone_size: NA
v_call: TRBV11-2
cdr3_nt: TGTGCCAGCAGCTTAGTCTTTCCGGGAGCGGGCACAGATACGCAGTATTTT
cdr3_aa: CASSLVFPGAGTDTQYF

j_call: TRBJ2-5
d_call: NA
clone_size: NA
v_call: TRBV11-3
cdr3_nt: TGTGCCAGCAGCATACGGCTAGCGATATGGGAGACCCAGTACTTC
cdr3_aa: CASSIRLAIWETQYF

j_call: TRBJ1-1
d_call: TRBD1
clone_size: NA
v_call: TRBV19
cdr3_nt: TGTGCCAGTAGTATTGACAGGGAGGCTGAAGCTTTCTTT
cdr3_aa: CASSIDREAEAFF

j_call: TRBJ1-1
d_call: NA
clone_size: NA
v_call: TRBV28
cdr3_nt: TGTGCCAGCAGTTTGGGGTTGGGGGGATACCCAGCTTTCTTT
cdr3_aa: CASSLGLGGYPAFF

j_call: TRBJ2-1
d_call: NA
clone_size: NA
v_call: TRBV7-2
cdr3_nt: TGTGCCAGCAGCTTAGCGGGCGACTCCTACAATGAGCAGTTCTTC
cdr3_aa: CASSLAGDSYNEQFF

j_call: TRBJ1-4
d_call: NA
clone_size: once
v_call: TRBV25-1
cdr3_nt: TGTGCCAGCAGTGAATATGTACAGAGTGCAACTAATGAAAAACTGTTTTTT
cdr3_aa: CASSEYVQSATNEKLFF

j_call: TRBJ2-3
d_call: NA
clone_size: NA
v_call: TRBV7-3
cdr3_nt: TGTGCCAGCAGCGAGACTCCCTTACCCACAGATACGCAGTATTTT
cdr3_aa: CASSETPLPTDTQYF

j_call: TRBJ1-1
d_call: NA
clone_size: NA
v_call: TRBV6-6
cdr3_nt: TGTGCCAGCCTGACAGGTTCTGAAGCTTTCTTT
cdr3_aa: CASLTGSEAFF

j_call: TRBJ1-1
d_call: NA
clone_size: NA
v_call: TRBV6-4
cdr3_nt: TGTGCCAACCCCTTGGGACACCTATGCACTGAAGCTTTCTTT
cdr3_aa: CANPLGHLCTEAFF

j_call: TRBJ2-1
d_call: TRBD2
clone_size: once
v_call: TRBV2
cdr3_nt: TGTGCCAGCCGAGGAGGGCAGATAAGCGGGAGGGCAGGGAATGAGCAGTTCTTC
cdr3_aa: CASRGGQISGRAGNEQFF

j_call: TRBJ1-2
d_call: TRBD1
clone_size: NA
v_call: TRBV29-1
cdr3_nt: TGCAGCGTTGAACGACAGGGGGGGAACTATGGCTACACCTTC
cdr3_aa: CSVERQGGNYGYTF

j_call: TRBJ2-3
d_call: NA
clone_size: NA
v_call: TRBV11-3
cdr3_nt: TGTGCCAGCAGCGTTAGCGGAGTCACAGATACGCAGTATTTT
cdr3_aa: CASSVSGVTDTQYF

j_call: TRBJ2-7
d_call: NA
clone_size: NA
v_call: TRBV6-6
cdr3_nt: TGTGCCATCGCTGACTCTCCCTACGAGCAGTACTTC
cdr3_aa: CAIADSPYEQYF

j_call: TRBJ1-2
d_call: TRBD1
clone_size: NA
v_call: TRBV5-4
cdr3_nt: TGTGCCAGCAGCTTGAAAGGGGGCATCTATGGCTACACCTTC
cdr3_aa: CASSLKGGIYGYTF

j_call: TRBJ2-5
d_call: TRBD2
clone_size: NA
v_call: TRBV5-1
cdr3_nt: TGCGCCAGCAGCCGGCGGGGGGACCAAGAGACCCAGTACTTC
cdr3_aa: CASSRRGDQETQYF

j_call: TRBJ1-4
d_call: NA
clone_size: NA
v_call: TRBV27
cdr3_nt: TGTGCCAGCAGTCCCTATAGGAGGCGAGCAACTAATGAAAAACTGTTTTTT
cdr3_aa: CASSPYRRRATNEKLFF